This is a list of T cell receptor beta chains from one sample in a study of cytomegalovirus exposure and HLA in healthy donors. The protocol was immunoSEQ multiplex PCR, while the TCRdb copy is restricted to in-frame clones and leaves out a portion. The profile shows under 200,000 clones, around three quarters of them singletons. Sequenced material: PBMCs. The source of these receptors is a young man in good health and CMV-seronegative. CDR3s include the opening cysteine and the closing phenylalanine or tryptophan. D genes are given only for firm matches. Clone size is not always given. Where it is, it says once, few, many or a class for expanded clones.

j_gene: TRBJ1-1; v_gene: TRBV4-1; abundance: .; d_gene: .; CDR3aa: CASSQGQVMNTEAFF; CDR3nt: TGCGCCAGCAGCCAAGGACAGGTTATGAACACTGAAGCTTTCTTT
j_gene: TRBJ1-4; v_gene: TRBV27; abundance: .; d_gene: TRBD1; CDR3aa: CASSPRTGGYNNEKLFF; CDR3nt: TGTGCCAGCAGTCCCCGGACAGGGGGCTATAATAATGAAAAACTGTTTTTT
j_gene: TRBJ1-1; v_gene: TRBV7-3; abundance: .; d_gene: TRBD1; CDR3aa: CASSPTGGAGTEAFF; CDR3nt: TGTGCCAGCAGTCCGACAGGGGGCGCGGGCACTGAAGCTTTCTTT
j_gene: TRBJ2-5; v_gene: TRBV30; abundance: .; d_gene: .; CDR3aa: CAWSAQYQETQYF; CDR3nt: TGTGCCTGGAGCGCCCAGTACCAAGAGACCCAGTACTTC
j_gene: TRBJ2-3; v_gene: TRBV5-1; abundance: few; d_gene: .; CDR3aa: CASSPSTDTQYF; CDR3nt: TGCGCCAGCAGCCCCTCCACAGATACGCAGTATTTT
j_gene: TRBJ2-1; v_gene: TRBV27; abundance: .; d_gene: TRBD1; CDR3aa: CASSLSEGALPNGNEQFF; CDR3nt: TGTGCCAGCAGTTTATCTGAGGGGGCACTCCCGAATGGGAATGAGCAGTTCTTC
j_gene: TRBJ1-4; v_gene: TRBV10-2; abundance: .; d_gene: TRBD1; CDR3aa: CASRPTGQGEKLFF; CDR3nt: TGCGCCAGCAGGCCGACCGGACAGGGGGAAAAACTGTTTTTT
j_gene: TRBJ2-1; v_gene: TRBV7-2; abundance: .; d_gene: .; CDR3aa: CASSLAALRDSPYNEQFF; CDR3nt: TGTGCCAGCAGCTTAGCCGCCCTCCGGGACTCTCCCTACAATGAGCAGTTCTTC
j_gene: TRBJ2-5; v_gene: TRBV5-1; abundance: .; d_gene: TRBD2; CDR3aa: CASSLFLGLAAQETQYF; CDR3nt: TGCGCCAGCAGCTTGTTCTTGGGACTAGCGGCACAAGAGACCCAGTACTTC
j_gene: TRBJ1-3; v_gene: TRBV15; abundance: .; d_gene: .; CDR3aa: CATSRRGGAGNTIYF; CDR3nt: TGTGCCACCAGCAGACGAGGAGGGGCTGGAAACACCATATATTTT
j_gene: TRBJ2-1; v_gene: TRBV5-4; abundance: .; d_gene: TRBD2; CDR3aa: CASRLHPGLAGSSYNEQFF; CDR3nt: TGTGCCAGCAGACTCCACCCGGGACTAGCGGGCAGCTCCTACAATGAGCAGTTCTTC
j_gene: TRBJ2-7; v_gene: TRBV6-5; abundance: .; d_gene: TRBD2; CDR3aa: CASRGTSGPYEQYF; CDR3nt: TGTGCCAGCAGAGGGACTAGCGGGCCCTACGAGCAGTACTTC
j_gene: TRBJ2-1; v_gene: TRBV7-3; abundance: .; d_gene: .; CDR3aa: CASSLTSGYSYNEQFF; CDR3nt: TGTGCCAGCAGCTTAACGAGCGGGTACTCCTACAATGAGCAGTTCTTC
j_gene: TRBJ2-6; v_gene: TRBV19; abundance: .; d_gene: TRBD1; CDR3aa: CASSGTGTSGANVLTF; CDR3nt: TGTGCCAGTAGTGGGACAGGGACTTCTGGGGCCAACGTCCTGACTTTC
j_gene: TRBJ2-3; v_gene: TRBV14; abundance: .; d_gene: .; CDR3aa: CASSQVGWGADTQYF; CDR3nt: TGTGCCAGCAGCCAAGTCGGATGGGGGGCAGATACGCAGTATTTT
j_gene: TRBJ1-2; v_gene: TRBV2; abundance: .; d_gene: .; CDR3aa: CARGATSYGYTF; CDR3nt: TGTGCCAGGGGGGCCACTTCCTATGGCTACACCTTC
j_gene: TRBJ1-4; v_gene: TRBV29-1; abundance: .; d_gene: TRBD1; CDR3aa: CSVGTGDEKLFF; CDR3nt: TGCAGCGTTGGGACAGGAGATGAAAAACTGTTTTTT
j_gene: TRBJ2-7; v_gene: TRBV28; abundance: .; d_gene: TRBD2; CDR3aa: CASRTLLGRRTSGGEQYF; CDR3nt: TGTGCCAGCAGGACGTTGCTCGGACGCCGGACTAGTGGGGGGGAGCAGTACTTC
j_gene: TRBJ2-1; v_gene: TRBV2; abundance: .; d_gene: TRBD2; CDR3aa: CASSDLAGVHNEQFF; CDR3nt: TGTGCCAGCAGTGATCTAGCGGGAGTTCACAATGAGCAGTTCTTC
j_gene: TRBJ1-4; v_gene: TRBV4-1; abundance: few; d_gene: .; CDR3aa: CASSQRTVVEKLFF; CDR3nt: TGCGCCAGCAGCCAACGGACAGTCGTTGAAAAACTGTTTTTT
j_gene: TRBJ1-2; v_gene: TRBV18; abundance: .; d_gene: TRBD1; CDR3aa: CASSPGQGIYGYTF; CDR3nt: TGTGCCAGCTCACCGGGACAGGGGATTTATGGCTACACCTTC
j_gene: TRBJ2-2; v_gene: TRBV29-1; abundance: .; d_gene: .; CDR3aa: CSTVGTISETNTGELFF; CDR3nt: TGCAGCACAGTGGGGACAATCTCTGAAACGAACACCGGGGAGCTGTTTTTT
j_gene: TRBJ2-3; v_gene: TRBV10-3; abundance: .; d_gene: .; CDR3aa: CAISIRTGTPLDTQYF; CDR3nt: TGTGCCATCAGCATTCGTACCGGGACACCCCTAGATACGCAGTATTTT
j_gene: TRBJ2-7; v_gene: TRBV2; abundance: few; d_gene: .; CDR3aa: CASSDPGVTSSYEQYF; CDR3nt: TGTGCCAGCAGTGACCCAGGGGTTACCTCTAGCTACGAGCAGTACTTC
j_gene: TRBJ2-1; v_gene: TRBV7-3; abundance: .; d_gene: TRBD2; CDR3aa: CASSLLAGGPNNEQFF; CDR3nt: TGTGCCAGCAGCTTATTGGCGGGAGGGCCTAACAATGAGCAGTTCTTC
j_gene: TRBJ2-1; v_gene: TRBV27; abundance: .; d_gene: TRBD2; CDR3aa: CASSLSAGEREYNEQFF; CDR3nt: TGTGCCAGCAGTTTATCCGCGGGAGAGAGGGAGTACAATGAGCAGTTCTTC
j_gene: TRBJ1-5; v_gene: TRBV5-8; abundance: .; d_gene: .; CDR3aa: CASSLQGQPQHF; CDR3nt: TGTGCCAGCAGCCTCCAGGGCCAGCCCCAGCATTTT
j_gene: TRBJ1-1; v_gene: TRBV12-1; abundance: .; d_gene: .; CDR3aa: CASRFPTTGNTEAFF; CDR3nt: TGTGCCAGCAGATTTCCGACGACAGGGAACACTGAAGCTTTCTTT
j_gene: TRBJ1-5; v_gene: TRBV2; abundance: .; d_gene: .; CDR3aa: CASTPGQTSQPQHF; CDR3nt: TGTGCCAGCACCCCGGGACAAACCAGCCAGCCCCAGCATTTT
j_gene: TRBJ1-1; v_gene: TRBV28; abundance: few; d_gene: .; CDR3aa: CASIGGKSEAFF; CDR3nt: TGTGCCAGCATCGGGGGAAAGAGTGAAGCTTTCTTT
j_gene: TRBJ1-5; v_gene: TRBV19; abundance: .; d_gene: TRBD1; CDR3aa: CASSIYRGHQPQHF; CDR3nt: TGTGCCAGTAGTATTTACAGGGGGCATCAGCCCCAGCATTTT
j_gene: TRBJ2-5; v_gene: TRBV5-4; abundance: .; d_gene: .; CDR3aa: CASSLPSVTQETQYF; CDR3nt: TGTGCCAGCAGCTTGCCTAGCGTAACCCAAGAGACCCAGTACTTC
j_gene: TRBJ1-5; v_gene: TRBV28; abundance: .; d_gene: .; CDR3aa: CASSSRWGPGNQPQHF; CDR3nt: TGTGCCAGCAGTAGCCGCTGGGGGCCGGGCAATCAGCCCCAGCATTTT
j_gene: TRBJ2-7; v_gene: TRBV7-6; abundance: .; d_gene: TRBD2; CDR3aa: CASTRAGASYEQYF; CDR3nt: TGTGCCAGCACCCGGGCGGGAGCCTCCTACGAGCAGTACTTC
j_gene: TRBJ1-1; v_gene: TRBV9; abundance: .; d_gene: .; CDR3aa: CASSRGQSNTEAFF; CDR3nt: TGTGCCAGCAGCAGAGGACAGTCGAACACTGAAGCTTTCTTT
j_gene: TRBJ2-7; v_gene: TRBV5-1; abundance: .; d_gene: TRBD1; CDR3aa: CASSEGTGGPYEQYF; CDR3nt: TGCGCCAGCAGCGAAGGGACAGGAGGGCCCTACGAGCAGTACTTC
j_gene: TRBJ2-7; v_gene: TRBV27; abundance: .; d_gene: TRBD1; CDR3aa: CASSLRDSYEQYF; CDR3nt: TGTGCCAGCAGTTTAAGGGACAGCTACGAGCAGTACTTC
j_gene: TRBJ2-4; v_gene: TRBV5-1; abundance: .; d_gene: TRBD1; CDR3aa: CASSAGTGGGYIQYF; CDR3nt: TGCGCCAGCAGCGCCGGGACAGGGGGTGGGTACATTCAGTACTTC
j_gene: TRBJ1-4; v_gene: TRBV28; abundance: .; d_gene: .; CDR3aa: CASSLWAGSATNEKLFF; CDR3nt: TGTGCCAGCAGTTTATGGGCAGGATCTGCAACTAATGAAAAACTGTTTTTT
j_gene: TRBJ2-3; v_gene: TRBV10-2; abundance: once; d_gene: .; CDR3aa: CASSEYRGASTDTQYF; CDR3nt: TGCGCCAGCAGTGAGTACCGGGGGGCCAGCACAGATACGCAGTATTTT
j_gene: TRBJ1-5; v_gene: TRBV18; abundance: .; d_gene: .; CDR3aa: CASSPPAGQPQHF; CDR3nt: TGTGCCAGCTCACCACCGGCAGGACAGCCCCAGCATTTT
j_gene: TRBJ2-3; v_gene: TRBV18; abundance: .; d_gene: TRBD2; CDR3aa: CASSALTSGSSTDTQYF; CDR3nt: TGTGCCAGCTCAGCCCTCACTAGCGGTTCAAGCACAGATACGCAGTATTTT